The clone carrying this T cell receptor (beta chain) was recorded a few times. This record comes from a study of T cells after yellow fever vaccination. MiXCR, run by TCRdb on the 5' RACE reads, gives a single entry per CDR3 protein. The repertoire holds hundreds of thousands of distinct CDR3 sequences, with around 12% as singletons. Germline V CDR1 and CDR2: MNHEY, SVGEGT. This CDR3 is 16 amino acids long. Trimming cost V 0 bases and J 6 bases, with 17 bases left between them. The source was CD4+ T cells sorted from PBMCs, collected 15 days after the yellow fever booster vaccination. The clonotype originates from a man aged 18 to 29 who received the YFV17D yellow fever vaccine. V usage is TRBV6-2 or TRBV6-3 and J usage is TRBJ1-2; D is uncertain. The CDR3 DNA reads as TGTGCCAGCAGTTACTCCAGCCTCCCATCGGTTGATGGCTACACCTTC. Protein sequence: CASSYSSLPSVDGYTF.